The rows below give T cell receptor beta chains drawn from one sample of a study of cytomegalovirus exposure and HLA in healthy donors. Sequenced by immunoSEQ multiplex PCR; TCRdb stores in-frame clones only, minus some. The repertoire includes about 100,000 clones, roughly 75% of them detected once, and less than 8% sits in the top ten. The sample taken for sequencing was PBMCs. The receptors shown here come from a man between 25 and 39 years old in good health and CMV-seronegative. Both conserved end residues are part of each CDR3. D genes are given only for firm matches. Rows may omit the clone size; those that give it use once, few, many or a size class.

>TRBV18|NA|NA|TRBJ2-2
CASSPGQDTGELFF
TGTGCCAGCTCACCAGGGCAGGACACCGGGGAGCTGTTTTTT
>TRBV6-6|NA|NA|TRBJ1-1
CASSDNGADTEAFF
TGTGCCAGCAGCGACAATGGGGCTGACACTGAAGCTTTCTTT
>TRBV2|NA|TRBD1|TRBJ2-1
CASRKDRAGYNEQFF
TGTGCCAGCAGAAAGGACAGGGCGGGCTACAATGAGCAGTTCTTC
>TRBV19|once|NA|TRBJ1-1
CASRAQSDTEAFF
TGTGCCAGTAGGGCACAGTCGGACACTGAAGCTTTCTTT
>TRBV25-1|once|TRBD2|TRBJ2-1
CASRPPRVSGRVHEQFF
TGTGCCAGCAGGCCCCCCCGGGTAAGCGGGAGGGTTCATGAGCAGTTCTTC
>TRBV6-5|NA|NA|TRBJ1-4
CASSYISGANEKLFF
TGTGCCAGCAGTTACATCAGTGGAGCTAATGAAAAACTGTTTTTT
>TRBV5-1|NA|NA|TRBJ1-1
CASSLGARANTEAFF
TGCGCCAGCAGCTTGGGTGCGAGGGCGAACACTGAAGCTTTCTTT
>TRBV5-4|NA|NA|TRBJ1-4
CASSLSGTTNEKLFF
TGTGCCAGCAGCTTGTCGGGAACAACTAATGAAAAACTGTTTTTT
>TRBV5-1|NA|NA|TRBJ1-5
CASSFQGVGNQPQHF
TGCGCCAGCAGCTTCCAAGGGGTGGGCAATCAGCCCCAGCATTTT
>TRBV7-9|NA|TRBD2|TRBJ2-5
CASSLITREGQETQYF
TGTGCCAGCAGCTTAATTACCCGGGAGGGCCAAGAGACCCAGTACTTC
>TRBV6-1|NA|TRBD1|TRBJ1-2
CASTTDRGLGYTF
TGTGCCAGCACCACGGACAGGGGGCTCGGCTACACCTTC
>TRBV5-4|NA|NA|TRBJ1-2
CASSLAGVDGYTF
TGTGCCAGCAGCTTGGCAGGTGTCGATGGCTACACCTTC
>TRBV5-6|NA|NA|TRBJ2-5
CASSLAGGETQYF
TGTGCCAGCAGCTTGGCCGGCGGAGAGACCCAGTACTTC
>TRBV9|NA|TRBD2|TRBJ2-1
CASSVAAGGQRNEQFF
TGTGCCAGCAGCGTAGCAGCGGGGGGGCAACGGAATGAGCAGTTCTTC
>TRBV30|NA|TRBD2|TRBJ2-1
CAWGASGINEQFF
TGTGCCTGGGGGGCTAGCGGGATCAATGAGCAGTTCTTC
>TRBV28|NA|NA|TRBJ1-6
CASSFPGQNSPLHF
TGTGCCAGCAGTTTTCCGGGTCAAAATTCACCCCTCCACTTT
>TRBV15|once|NA|TRBJ1-1
CATSNSGAEAFF
TGTGCCACCAGCAACTCGGGGGCTGAAGCTTTCTTT